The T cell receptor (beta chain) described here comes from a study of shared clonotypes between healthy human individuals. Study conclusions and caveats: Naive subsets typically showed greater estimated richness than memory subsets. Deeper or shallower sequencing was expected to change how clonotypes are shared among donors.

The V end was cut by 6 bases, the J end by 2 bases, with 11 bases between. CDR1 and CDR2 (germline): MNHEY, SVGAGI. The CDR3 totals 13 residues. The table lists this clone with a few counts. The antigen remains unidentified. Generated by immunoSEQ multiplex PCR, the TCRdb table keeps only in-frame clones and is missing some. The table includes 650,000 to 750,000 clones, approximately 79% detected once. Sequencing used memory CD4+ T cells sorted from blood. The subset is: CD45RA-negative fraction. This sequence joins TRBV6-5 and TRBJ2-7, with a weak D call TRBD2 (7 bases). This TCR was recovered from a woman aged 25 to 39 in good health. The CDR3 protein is CASRPGGPYEQYF. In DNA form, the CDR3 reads TGTGCCAGCAGGCCGGGGGGCCCCTACGAGCAGTACTTC.